A selection of T cell receptor beta chains follows, all from one sample in a study of shared clonotypes between healthy human individuals. The method was immunoSEQ multiplex PCR; TCRdb's version includes in-frame clones alone and lacks a portion of them. The table includes 2,500,000 or so clones, 85% to 95% detected once. The sequenced material came from naive CD4+ T cells sorted from blood. The receptors originated from a man aged 18 to 29 in good health. The CDR3 runs from the conserved cysteine through the conserved F or W. The D gene is left open where the match is weak. Clone size is not always given. Where it is, it says once, few, many or a class for expanded clones.

>TRBJ1-1|-|TRBD1|TRBV7-9
TGTGCCAGCAGCCTTGACGATTGGACAGGGGTCACTGAAGCTTTCTTT
CASSLDDWTGVTEAFF
>TRBJ2-5|-|TRBD1|TRBV5-4
TGTGCCAGCAGCTTGGCCGGCAGGGGGGAGACCCAGTACTTC
CASSLAGRGETQYF
>TRBJ2-5|-|TRBD2|TRBV5-1
TGCGCCAGCAGCTCGACTAGCGGCCAAGAGACCCAGTACTTC
CASSSTSGQETQYF
>TRBJ2-3|once|-|TRBV6-1
TGTGCCAGCAGTGAAGGCGGACTCGAGAGGGGTACGCAGTATTTT
CASSEGGLERGTQYF
>TRBJ2-7|-|TRBD1|TRBV28
TGTGCCAGCAGAACGGGACAGCCCTACGAGCAGTACTTC
CASRTGQPYEQYF
>TRBJ2-3|-|-|TRBV30
TGTGCCTGGAATCGGTTAGCGGAAGATACGCAGTATTTT
CAWNRLAEDTQYF
>TRBJ2-7|-|TRBD1|TRBV9
TGTGCCAGCACCCCCGGGGGGGGACAGGGGGCCCACGAGCAGTACTTC
CASTPGGGQGAHEQYF
>TRBJ2-7|-|-|TRBV27
TGTGCCAGCAGTTTCGGCCAGTACTACGAGCAGTACTTC
CASSFGQYYEQYF
>TRBJ1-4|-|-|TRBV7-8
TGTGCCAGCAGCTTACTCCGGGGGGACACCGAAAAACTGTTTTTT
CASSLLRGDTEKLFF
>TRBJ2-4|-|-|TRBV9
TGTGCCAGCAGCGCCGGGGGCCTCCCTAGGGCCAAAAACATTCAGTACTTC
CASSAGGLPRAKNIQYF
>TRBJ2-5|-|-|TRBV5-1
TGCGCCAGCAGCTTGGGGGGGGACCCGCAAGAGACCCAGTACTTC
CASSLGGDPQETQYF
>TRBJ2-2|-|TRBD2|TRBV7-2
TGTGCCAGCAGCAAAGCGGGAGAGGGAATCGGGGAGCTGTTTTTT
CASSKAGEGIGELFF
>TRBJ2-3|once|-|TRBV7-8
TGTGCCAGCAGCCCGGGCACAGATACGCAGTATTTT
CASSPGTDTQYF
>TRBJ2-2|-|-|TRBV25-1
TGTGCCAGCAGTGAATATAGGGCCGGGGAGCTGTTTTTT
CASSEYRAGELFF
>TRBJ2-1|-|TRBD2|TRBV2
TGTGCCAGCAGAAGACTAGCGGAACCAAGGGAGTTCTTC
CASRRLAEPREFF
>TRBJ1-6|-|TRBD1|TRBV5-4
TGTGCCAGCAGCTTACTACAGGGGGCCCTTAGTAATTCACCCCTCCACTTT
CASSLLQGALSNSPLHF
>TRBJ1-2|few|-|TRBV2
TGTGCCAGCAGTGAAGGGGGCAGTTATGGCTACACCTTC
CASSEGGSYGYTF
>TRBJ1-5|-|-|TRBV11-2
TGTGCCAGCGGCCGGGGGAGCTATCAGCCCCAGCATTTT
CASGRGSYQPQHF
>TRBJ2-7|-|TRBD2|TRBV7-9
TGTGCCAGCAGCATAGCGGGAGGTGGTTACGAGCAGTACTTC
CASSIAGGGYEQYF
>TRBJ1-2|-|-|TRBV9
TGTGCCAGCAGCTCTGACTTCTATGGCTACACCTTC
CASSSDFYGYTF
>TRBJ1-3|-|-|TRBV6-5
TGTGCCAGCAGTTTTAAGGGCTATTCTGGAAACACCATATATTTT
CASSFKGYSGNTIYF
>TRBJ1-5|-|-|TRBV5-1
TGCGCCAGCAGCCCGAACCCGGGACAATCTCAGCCCCAGCATTTT
CASSPNPGQSQPQHF
>TRBJ2-5|-|-|TRBV18
TGTGCCAGCTCTTCCCAAGAGACCCAGTACTTC
CASSSQETQYF
>TRBJ2-1|-|TRBD2|TRBV27
TGTGCCAGCAGTCCATGGACTAGTTCCTATGAGCAGTTCTTC
CASSPWTSSYEQFF
>TRBJ2-7|-|-|TRBV7-9
TGTGCCAGCAGCTTTACAGGGTACGACGAGCAGTACTTC
CASSFTGYDEQYF
>TRBJ2-3|-|-|TRBV27
TGTGCCAGCAGTTTAGGGGAAAGTTTTTGGGGCACGAGCACAGATACGCAGTATTTT
CASSLGESFWGTSTDTQYF
>TRBJ1-4|-|-|TRBV30
TGTGCCTGGAGTGCGAAGACAGCAACTAATGAAAAACTGTTTTTT
CAWSAKTATNEKLFF
>TRBJ2-5|-|-|TRBV29-1
TGCAGCGTTGATGGGGGGCGCTTGGAGACCCAGTACTTC
CSVDGGRLETQYF
>TRBJ2-3|-|-|TRBV30
TGTGCCTGGAGTTTGGGTTTTGGAGATACGCAGTATTTT
CAWSLGFGDTQYF
>TRBJ2-1|-|-|TRBV9
TGTGCCAGCAGCGTAAGGGGTATCGGTGAGCAGTTCTTC
CASSVRGIGEQFF
>TRBJ2-7|-|-|TRBV2
TGTGCCAGCAGTGAAGCGCCCGTTGTTTACGAGCAGTACTTC
CASSEAPVVYEQYF
>TRBJ1-3|-|-|TRBV9
TGTGCCAGCAGAGGGGGAGGGTGGGACCACTCTGGAAACACCATATATTTT
CASRGGGWDHSGNTIYF
>TRBJ1-5|-|TRBD1|TRBV6-5
TGTGCCAGCACAGACAGGGTCAATCAGCCCCAGCATTTT
CASTDRVNQPQHF
>TRBJ1-5|-|-|TRBV2
TGTGCCAGCAGCCCCCCGGGAGGGGTTAGTCAGCCCCAGCATTTT
CASSPPGGVSQPQHF
>TRBJ1-5|-|TRBD1|TRBV10-3
TGCGACTCACGCGCAACAGGGGTTTGGGGTAATCAGCCCCAGCATTTT
CDSRATGVWGNQPQHF
>TRBJ2-2|-|TRBD2|TRBV13
TGTGCCAGCAGTAAACGAGCGGGAGGGTACACCGGGGAGCTGTTTTTT
CASSKRAGGYTGELFF
>TRBJ2-1|-|-|TRBV13
TGTGCCAGCAGGACAGGGGGGGCGGGAGGAAAAAACAATGAGCAGTTCTTC
CASRTGGAGGKNNEQFF
>TRBJ2-3|-|TRBD1|TRBV5-6
TGTGCCAGCAGCTTGGGGCAGGGGGCAGATACGCAGTATTTT
CASSLGQGADTQYF
>TRBJ1-5|-|-|TRBV7-9
TGTGCCAGCAGCTTAGCCGGACCTTCCCACAATCAGCCCCAGCATTTT
CASSLAGPSHNQPQHF
>TRBJ1-3|-|TRBD1|TRBV30
TGTGCCTGGAGTAGACCGACAGGGCCGAATCCGTCCTCTGGAAACACCATATATTTT
CAWSRPTGPNPSSGNTIYF
>TRBJ1-2|-|TRBD1|TRBV19
TGTGCCAGTAGTATACAGGGGGTCTCCTATGGCTACACCTTC
CASSIQGVSYGYTF
>TRBJ2-7|-|TRBD1|TRBV2
TGTGCCAGCAGTGGAGGACAGGGGTTCCTCTACGAGCAGTACTTC
CASSGGQGFLYEQYF
>TRBJ2-2|-|-|TRBV6-1
TGTGCCAGCAGGGAAAACACCGGGGAGCTGTTTTTT
CASRENTGELFF